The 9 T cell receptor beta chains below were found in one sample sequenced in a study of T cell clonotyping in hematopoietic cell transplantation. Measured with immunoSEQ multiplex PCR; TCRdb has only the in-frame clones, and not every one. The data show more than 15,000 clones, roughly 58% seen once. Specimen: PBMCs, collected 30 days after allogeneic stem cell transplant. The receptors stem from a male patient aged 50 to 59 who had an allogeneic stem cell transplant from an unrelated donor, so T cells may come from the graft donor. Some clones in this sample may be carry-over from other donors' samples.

CDR3 coding DNA: TGTGCCAGCAGTTTATTGACTAGCGGGATCTCCTACGAGCAGTACTTC. Its translation is CASSLLTSGISYEQYF. The chain has TRBV28 and TRBJ2-7; 11 bases are shared with TRBD2. Trimming at V came to 1 base and at J to 0 bases, leaving 2 bases not matched to a gene. The CDR3 has 16 amino acids. Looked up from germline, CDR1 is MDHEN and CDR2 is SYDVKM.

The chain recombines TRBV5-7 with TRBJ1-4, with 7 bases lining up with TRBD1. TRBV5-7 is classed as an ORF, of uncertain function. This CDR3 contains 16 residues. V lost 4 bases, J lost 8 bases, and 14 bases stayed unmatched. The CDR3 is CASSATLTGVEEKLFF. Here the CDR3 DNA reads TGTGCCAGCAGCGCGACCTTAACAGGGGTGGAAGAAAAACTGTTTTTT.

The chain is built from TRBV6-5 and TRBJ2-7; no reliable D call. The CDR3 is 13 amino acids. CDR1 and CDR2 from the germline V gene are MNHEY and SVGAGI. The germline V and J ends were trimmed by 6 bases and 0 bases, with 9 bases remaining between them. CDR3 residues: CASRLRNSYEQYF. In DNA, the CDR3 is TGTGCCAGCAGACTCCGGAACTCCTACGAGCAGTACTTC.

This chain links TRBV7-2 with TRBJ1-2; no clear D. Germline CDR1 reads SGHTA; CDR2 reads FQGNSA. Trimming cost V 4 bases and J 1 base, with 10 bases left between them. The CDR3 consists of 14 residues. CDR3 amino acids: CASSYGILNYGYTF. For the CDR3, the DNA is TGTGCCAGCAGCTATGGGATACTTAACTATGGCTACACCTTC.

CDR3 sequence: CSVLGLAELSYNEQFF. The CDR3 DNA follows: TGCAGCGTGTTGGGACTAGCGGAGTTGTCCTACAATGAGCAGTTCTTC. V usage is TRBV29-1 and J usage is TRBJ2-1, with 11 positions matching TRBD2. The J segment lost 1 base and the V segment lost 6 bases, leaving 8 bases of the junction unmatched. This CDR3 has 16 residues. Germline V gene sequence: CDR1 SQVTM, CDR2 ANQGSEA.

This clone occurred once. CDR3 coding DNA: TGCAGCGTCGACAGGGAGGAAATAGGCTACACCTTC. It translates to CSVDREEIGYTF. The rearrangement joins TRBV29-1 to TRBJ1-2, with 7 positions matching TRBD1. Unmatched junction bases numbered 9, after V lost 6 bases and J lost 8 bases. The CDR3 has 12 residues. Per the germline V gene, CDR1 is SQVTM and CDR2 is ANQGSEA.

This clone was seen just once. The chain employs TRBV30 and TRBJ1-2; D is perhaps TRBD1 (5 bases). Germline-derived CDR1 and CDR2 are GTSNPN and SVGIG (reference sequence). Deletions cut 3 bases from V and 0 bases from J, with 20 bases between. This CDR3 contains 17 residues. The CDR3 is CAWREPGPTLSNYGYTF. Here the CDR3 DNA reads TGTGCCTGGAGAGAACCGGGACCGACATTATCTAACTATGGCTACACCTTC.

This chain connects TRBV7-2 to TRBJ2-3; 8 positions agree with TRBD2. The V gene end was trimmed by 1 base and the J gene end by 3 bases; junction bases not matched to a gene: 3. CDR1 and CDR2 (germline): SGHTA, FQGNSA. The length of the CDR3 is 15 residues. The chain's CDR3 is CASSLEGGGTDTQYF. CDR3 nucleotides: TGTGCCAGCAGCTTAGAGGGCGGGGGGACAGATACGCAGTATTTT.

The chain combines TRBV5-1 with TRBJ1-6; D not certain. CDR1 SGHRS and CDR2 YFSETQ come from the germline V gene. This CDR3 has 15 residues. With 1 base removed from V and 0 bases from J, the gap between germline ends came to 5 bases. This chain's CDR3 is CASSLSGSYNSPLHF. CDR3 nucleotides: TGCGCCAGCAGCTTGTCAGGCTCCTATAATTCACCCCTCCACTTT. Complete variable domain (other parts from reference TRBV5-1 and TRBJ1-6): KAGVTQTPRYLIKTRGQQVTLSCSPISGHRSVSWYQQTPGQGLQFLFEYFSETQRNKGNFPGRFSGRQFSNSRSEMNVSTLELGDSALYLCASSLSGSYNSPLHFGNGTRLTVT.